This T cell receptor (beta chain) was obtained from a study of vaccination and CD4 T cells after COVID-19. Turning to the study itself: Overlapping spike peptides served as the stimulus for the cells. These peptides came from SARS-CoV-2 and from the common cold coronaviruses HCoV-NL63, HCoV-OC43 and HCoV-229E.

The table lists this clonotype with a few counts. The antigen remains undetermined. Study findings and constraints: Within the convalescent patients, spike mono-reactivity was found in 304 of 307 vaccine-specific clones. Within the convalescent patients, a median roughly 87% of the SARS-CoV-2-reactive clones were ones that appeared only post-vaccination.

Treatment here: approximately 9-day PBMC culture with coronavirus spike peptide pools or control peptides (ViraFEST assay). Once obtained from cultured CD4+ T cells, the DNA was sequenced using the Oncomine TCR Beta short-read assay. Genomic DNA was isolated from CD4+ T cells that had been cultured. TCRdb reprocessed the PCR reads via MiXCR and lists one record per CDR3 protein. The sample gives about 18,000 distinct CDR3 sequences, around 45% of which show up once; more than 7% is in the top ten. The sample in question was CD4+ T cells from blood, cultured in vitro, obtained after SARS-CoV-2 vaccination. This receptor was identified in a human donor who had recovered from COVID-19.

CDR3 protein: CSARVAGVETQYF. For the CDR3, the DNA is TGCAGTGCTAGAGTGGCGGGAGTGGAGACCCAGTACTTC. The chain has TRBV20-1 and TRBJ2-5; 7 bases map to TRBD2. Germline V gene lookup returns CDR1 DFQATT and CDR2 SNEGSKA (reference sequence). The CDR3 extends over 13 amino acids. V shed 1 base and J 5 bases; nucleotides not matched to a gene: 4.